The 21 T cell receptor beta chains presented below share a single source sample, sequenced in a study of technical replicates of blood from a handful of donors. TCRdb's copy holds only in-frame clones and misses some; the assay was immunoSEQ multiplex PCR. Here the sample spans some 76,000 clones, 90% to 95% being singletons. Sequenced material: T cells isolated from PBMCs. Source of these receptors: a human donor in good health.

The chain employs TRBV5-1 and TRBJ1-2; tentatively, D is TRBD1 (6 bases). The CDR3 extends over 13 amino acids. Trimming took 5 bases from V and 6 from J, leaving 14 bases between them. Germline loops: CDR1 SGHRS, CDR2 YFSETQ. CDR3 coding DNA: TGCGCCAGCAGTCGCACAGGGAGCCATGGCTACACCTTC. Its translation is CASSRTGSHGYTF.

The CDR3, as DNA: TGCAGCGTTGAGGGGGGGGATTTTGAAAAACTGTTTTTT. Residues: CSVEGGDFEKLFF. The gene calls are TRBV29-1 and TRBJ1-4; D perhaps matches TRBD1 (5 bases). This CDR3 contains 13 residues. Per the germline V gene, CDR1 is SQVTM and CDR2 is ANQGSEA. Trimming pared 3 bases from V and 7 bases from J, leaving 12 bases between. Full variable domain (outside the CDR3, taken from reference TRBV29-1 and TRBJ1-4): SAVISQKPSRDICQRGTSLTIQCQVDSQVTMMFWYRQQPGQSLTLIATANQGSEATYESGFVIDKFPISRPNLTFSTLTVSNMSPEDSSIYLCSVEGGDFEKLFFGSGTQLSVL.

The CDR3 sequence: CSVESGGGSSYEQYF. CDR3 DNA sequence: TGCAGCGTTGAAAGCGGTGGCGGGAGCTCCTACGAGCAGTACTTC. The gene calls are TRBV29-1 and TRBJ2-7; TRBD2 matches at 7 bases. The CDR3 consists of 15 residues. Germline trimming cut 2 bases from V and 0 bases from J; bases unmatched to any gene: 7. The germline gives CDR1 SQVTM, CDR2 ANQGSEA.

The chain joins TRBV5-8 to TRBJ1-1; 10 bases are shared with TRBD1. CDR1 is SGHTS, CDR2 YDEGEE, per germline. Losses at the gene ends were 3 bases for V and 5 bases for J; bases not matched to a gene: 10. CDR3 length: 16 residues. The DNA for the CDR3 is TGTGCCAGCAGCTACGGGACAGGGGTCTCAAGAACTGAAGCTTTCTTT. Amino acids: CASSYGTGVSRTEAFF.

The gene calls are TRBV6-6 and TRBJ2-1; 7 bases agree with TRBD2. The CDR3 totals 16 residues. CDR1 and CDR2 from the germline V gene are MNHNY and SVGAGI (reference sequence). Unmatched junction bases numbered 16, after V lost 5 bases and J lost 9 bases. For the CDR3, the DNA is TGTGCCAGCAGTACTAGGGCGGGAGTTAAGACGGGTGAGCAGTTCTTC. Its protein product is CASSTRAGVKTGEQFF.

The chain links TRBV30 to TRBJ1-2; D remains ambiguous. V lost 6 bases, J lost 0 bases, and 17 bases lay in between. The CDR3 has 15 amino acids. Germline-derived CDR1 and CDR2 are GTSNPN and SVGIG (reference sequence). The CDR3 spells CACPLEDLPNYGYTF. As DNA, the CDR3 is TGTGCCTGCCCCCTTGAGGATCTTCCTAACTATGGCTACACCTTC.

V is TRBV27 and J is TRBJ1-1, with D uncertain. CDR3 length equals 17 residues. Trimming left V 1 base short and J 1 base short, with 16 bases between. CDR1 and CDR2 (germline): MNHEY, SMNVEV (reference sequence). The DNA of the CDR3 is TGTGCCAGCAGTTTATTACCAATGGGAGAACGGAACACTGAAGCTTTCTTT. Its translation is CASSLLPMGERNTEAFF.

The gene calls are TRBV5-1 and TRBJ2-6; a possible D gene is TRBD1 (5 bases). The length of the CDR3 is 17 residues. Germline CDR1 SGHRS, CDR2 YFSETQ. V was trimmed by 3 bases and J by 0 bases, leaving 13 bases between them. The CDR3 loop is CASSSKRTISGANVLTF. CDR3 sequence (DNA): TGCGCCAGCAGCTCGAAGAGGACAATCTCTGGGGCCAACGTCCTGACTTTC.

The gene calls are TRBV5-8 and TRBJ1-5; D remains unclear. CDR1 is SGHTS, CDR2 YDEGEE, per germline. CDR3 size: 15 residues. V lost 6 bases and J lost 1, with 14 bases in between. Written as DNA, the CDR3 is TGTGCCAGCACCCCCTGGCCGGGGAGCAATCAGCCCCAGCATTTT. Translating gives CASTPWPGSNQPQHF. Variable domain in full (rest from reference TRBV5-8 and TRBJ1-5): EAGVTQSPTHLIKTRGQQATLRCSPISGHTSVYWYQQALGLGLQFLLWYDEGEERNRGNFPPRFSGRQFPNYSSELNVNALELEDSALYLCASTPWPGSNQPQHFGDGTRLSIL.

The V call is TRBV10-3, the J call TRBJ2-1; 7 nucleotides align to TRBD2. J lost 2 bases, V lost 3 bases, and 13 bases had no gene match. The V gene's germline CDR1 is ENHRY and CDR2 SYGVKD. The CDR3 sequence is 18 residues long. CDR3 coding DNA: TGTGCCATCAGTGACCCCGATAGGGCGGGGGAGACCTACAATGAGCAGTTCTTC. Translated, it gives CAISDPDRAGETYNEQFF.

The V call is TRBV7-6, the J call TRBJ2-2, with TRBD2 identical over 8 bases. Per the germline V gene, CDR1 is SGHVS and CDR2 is FNYEAQ. The CDR3 has 16 amino acids. The V and J ends lost 4 bases and 4 bases, in that order; junction bases with no gene match: 8. The CDR3 protein is CASSYTGGPRTGELFF. CDR3 DNA: TGTGCCAGCAGCTATACGGGAGGGCCTCGCACCGGGGAGCTGTTTTTT.

This clone was seen just once. This chain connects TRBV7-9 to TRBJ1-1; D perhaps matches TRBD1 (5 bases). The CDR3 runs 15 residues. Per germline, CDR1 SEHNR and CDR2 FQNEAQ (reference sequence). V lost 0 bases and J 10 bases, leaving 18 bases between the germline ends. CDR3 loop: CASSLARRPDIGAFF. The CDR3 DNA follows: TGTGCCAGCAGCTTAGCGCGACGACCGGACATCGGAGCTTTCTTT.

The rearrangement joins TRBV6-4 to TRBJ1-2, with D perhaps TRBD1 (5 bases). CDR3 size: 13 residues. Germline V gives CDR1 MRHNA, CDR2 SNTAGT. V gave up 7 bases and J gave up 4 bases, with 13 bases separating them. CDR3 protein: CASTLRDLYGYTF. As DNA, the CDR3 is TGTGCCAGCACGCTCAGGGATCTCTATGGCTACACCTTC.

In its sample, this clone was seen a few times. The chain combines TRBV6-5 with TRBJ2-7, with 11 bases identical to TRBD1. Germline trimming cut 2 bases from V and 3 bases from J; bases unmatched to any gene: 3. This CDR3 has 15 residues. Germline V CDR1 and CDR2: MNHEY, SVGAGI. The DNA for the CDR3 is TGTGCCAGCAGTTACGCCGGGACAGGGGGCTACGAGCAGTACTTC. As protein: CASSYAGTGGYEQYF.

The CDR3 DNA reads TGTGCCAGCAGCGTAGGCTCAGGGAACTACAATGAGCAGTTCTTC. This translates into CASSVGSGNYNEQFF. The V gene is TRBV9, the J gene TRBJ2-1; a possible D gene is TRBD1 (5 bases). This CDR3 region has 15 residues. The germline V gene has CDR1 SGDLS and CDR2 YYNGEE. The ends were cut back, 0 bases at V and 3 bases at J, with 10 bases in the middle.

The chain employs TRBV21-1 and TRBJ2-1; the table's D call TRBD2 went unverified against the DNA. TRBV21-1 is a pseudogene segment. The CDR3 contains 16 residues. DNA for the CDR3: TGTGCCAGCAGACGGACTAGCGGTTTTCTAGATGGTGAGCAGTTCTTC. As protein: CASRRTSGFLDGEQFF.

The genes are TRBV28 and TRBJ2-3; 7 nucleotides align to TRBD1. The CDR3 is 15 amino acids. V was clipped by 5 bases and J by 0 bases; unmatched bases: 5. Germline CDR1 is MDHEN and CDR2 is SYDVKM. This CDR3 is CASSVGQLSTDTQYF. The CDR3 region has the DNA TGTGCCAGCAGTGTGGGACAGTTGAGCACAGATACGCAGTATTTT.

The J gene is TRBJ2-7, the V gene TRBV7-8; D possibly corresponds to TRBD1 (6 bases). The CDR3 is 14 residues long. With 5 bases removed from V and 0 bases from J, the gap between germline ends came to 11 bases. CDR1 is SGHVS and CDR2 is FQNEAQ in the germline V gene. The CDR3: CASSNTGYSYEQYF. DNA for the CDR3: TGTGCCAGCAGCAACACAGGGTACTCCTACGAGCAGTACTTC. Using reference TRBV7-8 and TRBJ2-7 for the parts outside the CDR3, the full variable domain is GAGVSQSPRYKVAKRGQDVALRCDPISGHVSLFWYQQALGQGPEFLTYFQNEAQLDKSGLPSDRFFAERPEGSVSTLKIQRTQQEDSAVYLCASSNTGYSYEQYFGPGTRLTVT.

The chain uses TRBV2 and TRBJ2-5; the match to TRBD1 covers 11 bases. The V gene end was trimmed by 6 bases and the J gene end by 0 bases; junction bases not matched to a gene: 3. Germline CDR1 and CDR2: SNHLY and FYNNEI. The CDR3 has 15 amino acids. The CDR3 region is CASRGDRGNQETQYF. In DNA form, the CDR3 reads TGTGCCAGCAGGGGGGACAGGGGGAACCAAGAGACCCAGTACTTC.

V gene TRBV7-9 combines with J gene TRBJ2-2, with D tentatively TRBD2 (6 bases). The length of the CDR3 is 16 residues. Trimming shortened V by 5 bases and J by 2 bases, and 15 bases separated the two germline ends. CDR1 SEHNR and CDR2 FQNEAQ come from the germline V gene (reference sequence). DNA for the CDR3: TGTGCCAGCAGCCCAGCCGGGAGAGAAAACACCGGGGAGCTGTTTTTT. Translating it yields CASSPAGRENTGELFF.

The chain joins TRBV6-4 to TRBJ2-1; 11 bases map to TRBD2. CDR3 length: 15 residues. Trimming took 5 bases from V and 8 from J; bases not matched to a gene: 8. CDR1 and CDR2 from the germline V gene are MRHNA and SNTAGT. The CDR3 spells CASSLAGGPNHEQFF. The CDR3 DNA sequence: TGTGCCAGCAGTTTAGCGGGAGGGCCTAATCATGAGCAGTTCTTC.